The 18 T cell receptor beta chains in this list originate from one sample, sequenced in a study of T cells after yellow fever vaccination. TCRdb used MiXCR to reprocess the 5' RACE reads, holding one entry per CDR3 protein. The table shows 130,000 or so distinct CDR3 sequences, with approximately 14% occurring only once. Here the sequenced sample was CD8+ T cells sorted from PBMCs, taken 5 days after the yellow fever booster vaccination. These TCRs come from a man aged 18 to 29 who received the YFV17D yellow fever vaccine.

V is TRBV6-2 or TRBV6-3 and J is TRBJ2-5, with D tentatively TRBD1 or TRBD2 (5 bases each). The CDR3 extends over 15 amino acids. V dropped 5 bases and J dropped 1 base, with 14 bases sitting between them. Germline lookup yields CDR1 MNHEY and CDR2 SVGEGT. The DNA of the CDR3 is TGTGCCAGCAGTGGGACCCGGGCATTCCAAGAGACCCAGTACTTC. It encodes CASSGTRAFQETQYF.

The chain joins TRBV3-1 to TRBJ2-1, with 9 bases aligning to TRBD1. This CDR3 is 17 amino acids long. With 4 bases clipped from V and 7 bases from J, the junction kept 14 bases outside the gene matches. Germline V CDR1 and CDR2: LGHDT, YNNKEL (reference sequence). CDR3 bases: TGTGCCAGCAGCCCCGCCACGGACAGGGGACCTTGGAATGAGCAGTTCTTC. The encoded protein is CASSPATDRGPWNEQFF.

The rearrangement joins TRBV6-5 to TRBJ1-3; no clear D. Germline CDR1 reads MNHEY; CDR2 reads SVGAGI. The CDR3 is made up of 15 amino acids. V dropped 4 bases and J dropped 4 bases, with 14 bases sitting between them. CDR3 coding DNA: TGTGCCAGCAGTTCGACAACGGGAGCCGGAAACACCATATATTTT. Amino acid sequence: CASSSTTGAGNTIYF.

The chain joins TRBV29-1 to TRBJ2-1, with a weak D call TRBD1 (6 bases). Germline lookup yields CDR1 SQVTM and CDR2 ANQGSEA. The CDR3 contains 18 residues. Between the trimmed V and J ends, which lost 3 bases and 5 bases, there was a span of 26 bases. The CDR3 nucleotides are TGCAGCGTTGAGGGTCCCAAATATCCATGGACAGCCAACAATGAGCAGTTCTTC. Protein: CSVEGPKYPWTANNEQFF.

This clonotype has more than one count but fewer than ten. This chain connects TRBV5-4 to TRBJ2-3; 7 bases match TRBD2. V was pared by 4 bases and J by 4 bases, with 12 bases of the junction left unmatched. Germline V gene lookup returns CDR1 SGHNT and CDR2 YYREEE (reference sequence). The CDR3 covers 16 residues. The CDR3 here is CASSSERGGSSDTQYF. CDR3 in DNA: TGTGCCAGCAGCAGCGAGCGGGGAGGATCGTCAGATACGCAGTATTTT.

This clonotype was seen many times. The chain carries TRBV5-1 and TRBJ2-6, with D unresolved. Trimming stripped 0 bases from V and 3 bases from J, with 10 bases between. The CDR3 totals 16 residues. Germline-derived CDR1 and CDR2 are SGHRS and YFSETQ. The DNA of the CDR3 is TGCGCCAGCAGCTTGGGACCCGGGTTTGGGGCCAACGTCCTGACTTTC. It yields the protein CASSLGPGFGANVLTF.

This clonotype has a handful of counts. The CDR3, as DNA: TGTGCCAGCAGCGTAGGACTAGCGGGGCACTCCTACGAGCAGTACTTC. It is translated as CASSVGLAGHSYEQYF. The chain recombines TRBV9 with TRBJ2-7; TRBD2 agrees at 11 bases. V lost 0 bases, J lost 0 bases, and 2 bases stayed unmatched. The CDR3 loop spans 16 amino acids. CDR1 is SGDLS, CDR2 YYNGEE, per germline. Based on the CDR3 plus reference TRBV9 and TRBJ2-7, the full variable domain is DSGVTQTPKHLITATGQRVTLRCSPRSGDLSVYWYQQSLDQGLQFLIQYYNGEERAKGNILERFSAQQFPDLHSELNLSSLELGDSALYFCASSVGLAGHSYEQYFGPGTRLTVT.

The genes are TRBV5-1 and TRBJ1-2; 9 nucleotides align to TRBD1. J was trimmed by 6 bases and V by 4 bases; bases with no gene match: 4. CDR3 length: 13 residues. Germline V CDR1 and CDR2: SGHRS, YFSETQ. The DNA of the CDR3 is TGCGCCAGCAGCAAAACAGGGGGCCATGGCTACACCTTC. Amino acid sequence: CASSKTGGHGYTF.

The J gene is TRBJ2-2, the V gene TRBV7-9, with no clear D. V gave up 3 bases and J gave up 6 bases, with 11 bases separating them. Germline V gives CDR1 SEHNR, CDR2 FQNEAQ (reference sequence). The CDR3 spans 14 residues. The CDR3 DNA reads TGTGCCAGCAGCTTGGTTGCGGCGGCCGGGGAGCTGTTTTTT. It translates to CASSLVAAAGELFF. The full variable domain, rest sourced from reference TRBV7-9 and TRBJ2-2, is DTGVSQNPRHKITKRGQNVTFRCDPISEHNRLYWYRQTLGQGPEFLTYFQNEAQLEKSRLLSDRFSAERPKGSFSTLEIQRTEQGDSAMYLCASSLVAAAGELFFGEGSRLTVL.

V usage is TRBV20-1 and J usage is TRBJ2-1, with D unclear. The ends were cut back, 4 bases at V and 3 bases at J, with 4 bases in the middle. Germline values: CDR1 DFQATT, CDR2 SNEGSKA (reference sequence). The CDR3 is 11 amino acids. This CDR3 reads CSATFYNEQFF. The CDR3, as DNA: TGCAGTGCTACCTTCTACAATGAGCAGTTCTTC.

This clonotype has only one observation. The V and J genes are TRBV4-3 and TRBJ2-2, with TRBD2 as a possible D gene (5 bases). Trimming shortened V by 6 bases and J by 3 bases, and 5 bases separated the two germline ends. Germline assignment: CDR1 LGHNA and CDR2 YSLEER. This CDR3 is 12 amino acids long. The CDR3 nucleotides are TGCGCCAGCAGGGACTACACCGGGGAGCTGTTTTTT. This sequence encodes CASRDYTGELFF.

The V gene is TRBV6-5, the J gene TRBJ1-6, with D hard to call. V was pared by 8 bases and J by 5 bases, with 7 bases between. The germline gives CDR1 MNHEY, CDR2 SVGAGI. CDR3 length: 12 residues. Written as DNA, the CDR3 is TGTGCCAGCGGACGGAATAATTCACCCCTCCACTTT. The encoded protein is CASGRNNSPLHF.

This clonotype was detected only a few times. The chain carries TRBV6-5 and TRBJ2-7; 10 bases map to TRBD1. The CDR3 length is 16 residues. V was pared by 5 bases and J by 0 bases, with 7 bases of the junction left unmatched. The germline V gene has CDR1 MNHEY and CDR2 SVGAGI. CDR3 sequence (DNA): TGTGCCAGCAGTCATTCAGGGACAGGGGCCTCCTACGAGCAGTACGTC. This gives the protein CASSHSGTGASYEQYV.

This clonotype was seen a few times. The chain is built from TRBV21-1 and TRBJ2-7. TRBV21-1 is marked as a pseudogene. The CDR3 loop spans 13 amino acids. The CDR3 DNA reads TGTGCCAGCAGCGCCCGAAAGGAGTACGAGCAGTACTTC. Protein sequence: CASSARKEYEQYF.

The rearrangement links TRBV4-1 to TRBJ1-1; D is perhaps TRBD1 (5 bases). The V and J ends lost 3 bases and 6 bases respectively, with 11 bases between them. Per germline, CDR1 MGHRA and CDR2 YSYEKL. The length of the CDR3 is 13 residues. In DNA form, the CDR3 reads TGCGCCAGCAGCCACGCAGGGCCGGCTGAAGCTTTCTTT. Its translation: CASSHAGPAEAFF.

This clonotype has more than one count but fewer than ten. V and J are TRBV7-2 and TRBJ2-5; D gene unclear. The CDR3 is 14 residues long. CDR1 is SGHTA, CDR2 FQGNSA, per germline. Trimming left V 5 bases short and J 4 bases short, with 14 bases between. The DNA of the CDR3 is TGTGCCAGCAGCCCCAAGTTATGGCGAGAGACCCAGTACTTC. Translating gives CASSPKLWRETQYF.

Only a few counts were recorded for this clonotype. V is TRBV11-2 and J is TRBJ1-5; D unclear. Germline-derived CDR1 and CDR2 are SGHAT and FQNNGV. Trimming took off 2 bases at V and 4 bases at J, with 6 bases between the two ends. The CDR3 extends over 13 amino acids. The CDR3 sequence: CASSLRDNQPQHF. DNA for the CDR3: TGTGCCAGCAGCTTACGGGATAATCAGCCCCAGCATTTT.

This clonotype has more than one count but fewer than ten. DNA of the CDR3: TGCGCCAGCAGCCAAGTAGGACAGGGGCCTCCTAGGACTGAAGCTTTCTTT. The encoded protein is CASSQVGQGPPRTEAFF. This chain joins TRBV4-1 and TRBJ1-1, with 9 bases that match TRBD1. This CDR3 comprises 17 residues. The V gene's germline CDR1 is MGHRA and CDR2 YSYEKL. With V trimmed by 1 base and J by 5 bases, 11 bases remained unmatched.